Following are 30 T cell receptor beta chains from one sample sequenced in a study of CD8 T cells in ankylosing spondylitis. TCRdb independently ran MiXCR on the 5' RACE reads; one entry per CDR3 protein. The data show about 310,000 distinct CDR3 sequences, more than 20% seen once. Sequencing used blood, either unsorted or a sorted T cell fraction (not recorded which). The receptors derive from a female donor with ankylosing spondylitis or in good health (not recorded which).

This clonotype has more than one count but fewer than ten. CDR3 nucleotide sequence: TGCAGTGCTAGAGGTCCGGGCCGAGGTCCCGGGGCCAACGTCCTGACTTTC. This translates into CSARGPGRGPGANVLTF. This chain connects TRBV20-1 to TRBJ2-6, with unresolved D. The CDR3 spans 17 residues. Between the trimmed V and J ends, which lost 1 base and 4 bases, there was a span of 17 bases. Germline V gene sequence: CDR1 DFQATT, CDR2 SNEGSKA (reference sequence).

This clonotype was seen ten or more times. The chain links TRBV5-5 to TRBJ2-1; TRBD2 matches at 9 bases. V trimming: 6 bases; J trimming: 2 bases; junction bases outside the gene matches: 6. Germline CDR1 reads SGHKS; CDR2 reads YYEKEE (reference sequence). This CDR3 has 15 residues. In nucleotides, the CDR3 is TGTGCCAGCATCCAGACTAGCGGCACCTACAATGAGCAGTTCTTC. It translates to CASIQTSGTYNEQFF.

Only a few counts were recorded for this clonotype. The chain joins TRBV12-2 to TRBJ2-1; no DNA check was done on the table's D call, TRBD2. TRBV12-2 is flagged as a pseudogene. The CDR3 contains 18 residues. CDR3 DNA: TGTGCAAGTCGCTTCTCTCAGCCTGCTAGCGGATCAGTACGTGAGCAGTTCTTC. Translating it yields CASRFSQPASGSVREQFF.

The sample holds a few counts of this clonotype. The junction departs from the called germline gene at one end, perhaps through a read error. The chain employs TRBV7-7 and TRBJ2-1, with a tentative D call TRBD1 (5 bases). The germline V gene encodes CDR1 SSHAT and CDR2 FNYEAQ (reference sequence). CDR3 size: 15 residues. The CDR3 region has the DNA TGTGCTAGCAGCCCCGACAGAAGCTCCTACAATGAGCAGTTCTTC. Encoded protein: CASSPDRSSYNEQFF.

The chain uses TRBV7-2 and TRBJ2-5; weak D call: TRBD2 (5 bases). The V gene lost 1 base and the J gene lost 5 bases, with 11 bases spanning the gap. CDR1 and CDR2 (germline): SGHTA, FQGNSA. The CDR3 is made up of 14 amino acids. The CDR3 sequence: CASSLEWRGETQYF. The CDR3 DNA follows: TGTGCCAGCAGCTTAGAATGGCGAGGGGAGACCCAGTACTTC.

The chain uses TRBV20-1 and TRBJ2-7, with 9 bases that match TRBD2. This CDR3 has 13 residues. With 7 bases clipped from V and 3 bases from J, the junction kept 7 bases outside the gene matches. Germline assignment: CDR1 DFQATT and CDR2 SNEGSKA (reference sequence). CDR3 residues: CSGALAGLYEQYF. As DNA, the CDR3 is TGCAGTGGGGCTCTAGCGGGACTCTACGAGCAGTACTTC.

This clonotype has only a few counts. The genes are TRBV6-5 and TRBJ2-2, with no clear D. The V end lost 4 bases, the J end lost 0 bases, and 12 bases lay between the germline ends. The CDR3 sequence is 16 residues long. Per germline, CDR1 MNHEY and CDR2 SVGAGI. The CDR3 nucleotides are TGTGCCAGCAGTTCCCCCCCGCGTGCGAACACCGGGGAGCTGTTTTTT. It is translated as CASSSPPRANTGELFF.

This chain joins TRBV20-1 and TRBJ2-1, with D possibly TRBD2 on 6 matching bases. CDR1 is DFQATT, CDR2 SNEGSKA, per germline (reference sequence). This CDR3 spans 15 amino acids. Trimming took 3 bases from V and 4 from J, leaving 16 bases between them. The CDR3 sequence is CSASRGGAVYNEQFF. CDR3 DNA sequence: TGCAGTGCTAGTCGCGGCGGGGCCGTTTACAATGAGCAGTTCTTC.

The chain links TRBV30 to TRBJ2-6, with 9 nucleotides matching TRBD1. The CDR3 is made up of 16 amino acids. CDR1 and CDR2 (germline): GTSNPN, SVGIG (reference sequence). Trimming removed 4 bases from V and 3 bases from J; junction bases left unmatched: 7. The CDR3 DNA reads TGTGCCTGGAAGAGGGACAGGGCCCTTGGGGCCAACGTCCTGACTTTC. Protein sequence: CAWKRDRALGANVLTF.

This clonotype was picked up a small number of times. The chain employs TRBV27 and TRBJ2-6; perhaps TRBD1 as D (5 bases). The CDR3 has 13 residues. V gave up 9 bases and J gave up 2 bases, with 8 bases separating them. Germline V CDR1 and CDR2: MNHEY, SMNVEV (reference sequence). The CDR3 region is CASAGPGANVLTF. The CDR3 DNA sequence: TGTGCCAGTGCAGGGCCTGGGGCCAACGTCCTGACTTTC.

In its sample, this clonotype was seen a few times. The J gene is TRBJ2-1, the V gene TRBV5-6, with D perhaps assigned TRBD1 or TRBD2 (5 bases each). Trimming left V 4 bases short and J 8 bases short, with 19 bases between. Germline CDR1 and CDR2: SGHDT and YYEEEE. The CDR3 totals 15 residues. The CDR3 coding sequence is TGTGCCAGCAGCGTGAGGGGCTTTCGGACGTATGAGCAGTTCTTC. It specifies CASSVRGFRTYEQFF.

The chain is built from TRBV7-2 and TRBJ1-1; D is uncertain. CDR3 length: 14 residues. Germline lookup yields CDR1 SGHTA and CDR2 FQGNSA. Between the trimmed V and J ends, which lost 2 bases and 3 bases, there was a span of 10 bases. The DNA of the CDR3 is TGTGCCAGCAGCTTATACGCCGCTGACACTGAAGCTTTCTTT. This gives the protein CASSLYAADTEAFF.

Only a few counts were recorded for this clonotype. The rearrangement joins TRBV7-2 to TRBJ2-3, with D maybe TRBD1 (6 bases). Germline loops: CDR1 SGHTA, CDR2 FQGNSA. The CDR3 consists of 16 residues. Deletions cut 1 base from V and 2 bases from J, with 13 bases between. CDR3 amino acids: CASSLGWDINTDTQYF. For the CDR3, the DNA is TGTGCCAGCAGCTTAGGGTGGGACATCAACACAGATACGCAGTATTTT.

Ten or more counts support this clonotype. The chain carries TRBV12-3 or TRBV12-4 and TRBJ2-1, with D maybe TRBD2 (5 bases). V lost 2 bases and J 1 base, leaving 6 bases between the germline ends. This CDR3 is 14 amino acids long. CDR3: CASSLTGSYNEQFF. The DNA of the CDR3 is TGTGCCAGCAGTTTAACGGGGTCCTACAATGAGCAGTTCTTC.

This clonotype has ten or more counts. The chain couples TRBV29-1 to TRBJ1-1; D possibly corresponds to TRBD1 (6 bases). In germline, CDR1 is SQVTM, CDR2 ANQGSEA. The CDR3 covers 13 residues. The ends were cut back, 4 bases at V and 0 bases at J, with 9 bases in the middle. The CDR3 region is CSVAGHLNTEAFF. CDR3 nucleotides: TGCAGCGTTGCGGGACACCTGAACACTGAAGCTTTCTTT. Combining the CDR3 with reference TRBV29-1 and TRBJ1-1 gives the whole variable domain SAVISQKPSRDICQRGTSLTIQCQVDSQVTMMFWYRQQPGQSLTLIATANQGSEATYESGFVIDKFPISRPNLTFSTLTVSNMSPEDSSIYLCSVAGHLNTEAFFGQGTRLTVV.

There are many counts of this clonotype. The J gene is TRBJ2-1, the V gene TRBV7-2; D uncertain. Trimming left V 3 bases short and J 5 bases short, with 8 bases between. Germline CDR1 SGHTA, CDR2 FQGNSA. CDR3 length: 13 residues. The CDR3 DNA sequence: TGTGCCAGCAGCTTGGTCAGGAACAATGAGCAGTTCTTC. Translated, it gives CASSLVRNNEQFF.

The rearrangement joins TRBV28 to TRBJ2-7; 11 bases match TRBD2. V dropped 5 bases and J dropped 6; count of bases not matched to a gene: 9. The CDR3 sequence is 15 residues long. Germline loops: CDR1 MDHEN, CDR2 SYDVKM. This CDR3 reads CASSPPPGTSGEQYF. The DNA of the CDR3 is TGTGCCAGCAGTCCGCCCCCTGGGACTAGCGGCGAGCAGTACTTC.

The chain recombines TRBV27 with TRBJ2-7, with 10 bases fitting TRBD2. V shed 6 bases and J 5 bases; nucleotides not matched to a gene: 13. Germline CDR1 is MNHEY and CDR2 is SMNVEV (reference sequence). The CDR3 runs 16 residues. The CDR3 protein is CASSPPGLAGVNEQYF. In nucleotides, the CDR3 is TGTGCCAGCAGCCCCCCAGGCCTAGCGGGAGTCAACGAGCAGTACTTC.

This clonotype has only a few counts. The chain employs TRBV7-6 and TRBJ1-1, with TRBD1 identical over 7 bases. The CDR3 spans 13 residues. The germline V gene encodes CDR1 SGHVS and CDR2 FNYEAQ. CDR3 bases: TGTGCGGTTTCGACAGGGCTGAACACTGAAGCTTTCTTT. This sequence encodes CAVSTGLNTEAFF.

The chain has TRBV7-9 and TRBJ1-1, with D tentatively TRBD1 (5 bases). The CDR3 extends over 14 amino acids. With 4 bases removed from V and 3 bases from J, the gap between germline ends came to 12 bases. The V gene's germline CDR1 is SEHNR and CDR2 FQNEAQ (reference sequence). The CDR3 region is CASSSQDGYTEAFF. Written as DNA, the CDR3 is TGTGCCAGCAGCTCACAGGACGGATACACTGAAGCTTTCTTT. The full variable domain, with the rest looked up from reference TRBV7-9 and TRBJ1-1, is DTGVSQNPRHKITKRGQNVTFRCDPISEHNRLYWYRQTLGQGPEFLTYFQNEAQLEKSRLLSDRFSAERPKGSFSTLEIQRTEQGDSAMYLCASSSQDGYTEAFFGQGTRLTVV.

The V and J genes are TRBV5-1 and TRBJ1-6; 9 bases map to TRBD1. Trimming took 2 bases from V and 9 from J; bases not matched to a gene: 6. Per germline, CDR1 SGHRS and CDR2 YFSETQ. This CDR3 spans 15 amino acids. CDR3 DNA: TGCGCCAGCAGCTTAGAGACAGGGGGTGGTTCACCCCTCCACTTT. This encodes CASSLETGGGSPLHF.

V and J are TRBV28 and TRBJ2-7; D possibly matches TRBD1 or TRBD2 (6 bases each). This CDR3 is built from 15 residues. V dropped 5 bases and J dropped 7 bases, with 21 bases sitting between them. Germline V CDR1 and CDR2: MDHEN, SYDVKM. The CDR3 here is CASSLGGAGEHEQYF. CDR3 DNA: TGTGCCAGCAGTCTAGGGGGAGCGGGTGAACATGAGCAGTACTTC.

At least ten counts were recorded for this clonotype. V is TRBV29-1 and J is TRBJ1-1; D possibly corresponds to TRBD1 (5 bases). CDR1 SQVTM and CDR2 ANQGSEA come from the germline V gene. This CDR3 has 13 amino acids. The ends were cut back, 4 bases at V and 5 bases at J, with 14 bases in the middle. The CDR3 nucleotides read TGCAGCGTTGCGGGGGGGATGGGGACTGAAGCTTTCTTT. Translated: CSVAGGMGTEAFF.

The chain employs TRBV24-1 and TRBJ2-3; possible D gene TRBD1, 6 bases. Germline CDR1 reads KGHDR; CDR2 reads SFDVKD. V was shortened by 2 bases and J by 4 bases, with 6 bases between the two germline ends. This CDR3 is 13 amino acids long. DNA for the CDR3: TGTGCCACCAGTGATTACAGGGCAGATACGCAGTATTTT. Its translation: CATSDYRADTQYF.

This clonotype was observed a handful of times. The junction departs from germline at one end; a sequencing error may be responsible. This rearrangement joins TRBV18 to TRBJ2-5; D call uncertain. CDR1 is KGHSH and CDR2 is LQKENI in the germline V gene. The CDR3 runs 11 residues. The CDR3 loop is CASSSQGTQYF. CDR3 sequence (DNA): TGTGCCAGCTCATCCCAAGGGACCCAGTACTTC.

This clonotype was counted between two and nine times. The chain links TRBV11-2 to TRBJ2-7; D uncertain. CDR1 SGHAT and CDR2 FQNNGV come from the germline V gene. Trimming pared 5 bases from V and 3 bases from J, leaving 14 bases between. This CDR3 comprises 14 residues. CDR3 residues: CASSPPVGLYEQYF. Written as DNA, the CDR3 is TGTGCCAGCAGCCCTCCAGTAGGGCTCTACGAGCAGTACTTC.

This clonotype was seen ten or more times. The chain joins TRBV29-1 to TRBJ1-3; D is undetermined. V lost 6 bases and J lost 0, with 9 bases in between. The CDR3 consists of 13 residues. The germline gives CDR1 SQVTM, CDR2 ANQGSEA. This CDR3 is CSVQYFSGNTIYF. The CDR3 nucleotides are TGCAGCGTGCAATACTTCTCTGGAAACACCATATATTTT.

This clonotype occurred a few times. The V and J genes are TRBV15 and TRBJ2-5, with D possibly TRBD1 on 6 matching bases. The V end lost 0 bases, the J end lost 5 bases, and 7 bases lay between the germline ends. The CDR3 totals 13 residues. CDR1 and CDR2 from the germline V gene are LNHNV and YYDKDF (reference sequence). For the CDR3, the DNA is TGTGCCACCAGCAGAGATCAGGGGGAGACCCAGTACTTC. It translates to CATSRDQGETQYF.

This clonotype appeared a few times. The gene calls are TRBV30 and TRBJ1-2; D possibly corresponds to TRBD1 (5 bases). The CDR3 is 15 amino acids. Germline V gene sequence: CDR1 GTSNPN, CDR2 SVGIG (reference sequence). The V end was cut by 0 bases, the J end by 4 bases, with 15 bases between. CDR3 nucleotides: TGTGCCTGGAGTGTATCGACCGGGACGTCCTATGGCTACACCTTC. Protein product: CAWSVSTGTSYGYTF.

The CDR3 coding sequence is TGTGCCAGCAGACTAAGACCCACAGATACGCAGTATTTT. Translating it yields CASRLRPTDTQYF. The chain joins TRBV6-6 to TRBJ2-3; D gene ambiguous. The CDR3 is 13 residues long. Germline V CDR1 and CDR2: MNHNY, SVGAGI (reference sequence). V was shortened by 6 bases and J by 2 bases, with 9 bases between the two germline ends.